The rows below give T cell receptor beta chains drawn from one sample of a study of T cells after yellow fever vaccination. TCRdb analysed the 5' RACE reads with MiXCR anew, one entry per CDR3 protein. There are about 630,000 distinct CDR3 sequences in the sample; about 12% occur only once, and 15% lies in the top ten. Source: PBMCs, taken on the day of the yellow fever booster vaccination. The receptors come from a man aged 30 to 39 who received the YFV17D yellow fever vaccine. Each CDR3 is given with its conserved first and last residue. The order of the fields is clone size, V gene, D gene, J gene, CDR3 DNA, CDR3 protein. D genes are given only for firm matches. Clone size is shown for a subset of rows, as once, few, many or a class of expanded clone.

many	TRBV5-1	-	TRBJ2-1	TGCGCCAGCAGCCTCCAAGCGCTGTTCAATGAGCAGTTCTTC	CASSLQALFNEQFF
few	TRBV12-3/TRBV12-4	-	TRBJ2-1	TGTGCCAGCCGCAAGACCCAGGGTCATTACAATGAGCAGTTCTTC	CASRKTQGHYNEQFF
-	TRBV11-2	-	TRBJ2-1	TGTGCCAGCAGTCGTCAACGTGGATCCTACAATGAGCAGTTCTTC	CASSRQRGSYNEQFF
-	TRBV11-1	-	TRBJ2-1	TGTGCCAGCAGCTTAGAGGCGGGAATCAGTGAGCAGTTCTTC	CASSLEAGISEQFF
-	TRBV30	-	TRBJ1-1	TGTGCCTGGGGTCACACCTTGGTCACTGAAGCTTTCTTT	CAWGHTLVTEAFF
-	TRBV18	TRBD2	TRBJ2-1	TGTGCCAGCTCTCTGTCTAGCGGGAGGGTCCACTCCTACAATGAGCAGTTCTTC	CASSLSSGRVHSYNEQFF
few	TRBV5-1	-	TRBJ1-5	TGCGCCAGCAGCTTGGCTGGGATTGAGGGCAATCAGCCCCAGCATTTT	CASSLAGIEGNQPQHF
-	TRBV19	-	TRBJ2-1	TGTGCCTCCCGGGACCCCACCAATGAGCAGTTCTTC	CASRDPTNEQFF
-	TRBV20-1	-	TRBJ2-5	TGCAGTGCTAGTTTGGGGCCGGGGGAGACCCAGTACTTC	CSASLGPGETQYF
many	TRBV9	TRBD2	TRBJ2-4	TGTGCCAGCAGCGCCGGACTAGCGGCAAACATTCAGTACTTC	CASSAGLAANIQYF
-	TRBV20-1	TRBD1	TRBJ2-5	TGCAGTGCTACGGTCAGGGGGCGTTTGGAGACCCAGTACTTC	CSATVRGRLETQYF
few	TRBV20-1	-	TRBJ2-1	TGCAGTGCTATATCATTAGCGTCCAGCTCCTACAATGAGCAGTTCTTC	CSAISLASSSYNEQFF
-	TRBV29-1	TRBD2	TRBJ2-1	TGCAGCGTCTACACTAGCGGGAGCTCCTACAATGAGCAGTTCTTC	CSVYTSGSSYNEQFF
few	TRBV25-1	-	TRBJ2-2	TGTGCCAGCAGTGATAAACTGAACACCGGGGAGCTGTTTTTT	CASSDKLNTGELFF
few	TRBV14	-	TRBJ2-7	TGTGCCAGCAGAAGAACCGGGACGGGAACCTACGAGCAGTACTTC	CASRRTGTGTYEQYF
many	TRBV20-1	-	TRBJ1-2	TGCAGTGCTAGAGGTGGGGACTATGGCTACACCTTC	CSARGGDYGYTF
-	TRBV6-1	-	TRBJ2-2	TGTGCCAGCAGAATGGGACAAAATTTCGCGAACACCGGGGAGCTGTTTTTT	CASRMGQNFANTGELFF
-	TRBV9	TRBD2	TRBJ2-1	TGTGCCAGCATCGATCCTCGGGGCAGGGGACTAGCGGGAGGGATGAGTGAGCAGTTCTTC	CASIDPRGRGLAGGMSEQFF
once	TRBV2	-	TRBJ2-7	TGTGCCAGCAGGGACCCGGGGGAGAGCTACGAGCAGTACTTC	CASRDPGESYEQYF
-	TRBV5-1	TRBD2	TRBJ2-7	TGCGCCAGCAGCTTCACCGCGACTAGCGGCTCCTACGAGCAGTACTTC	CASSFTATSGSYEQYF
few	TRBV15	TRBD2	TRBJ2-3	TGTGCCACCAGCAGAGTTAGCGGGGGCACAGATACGCAGTATTTT	CATSRVSGGTDTQYF
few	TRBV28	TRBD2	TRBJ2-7	TGTGCCAGCAGTGAGATTCCGGGAGGCAGGAGTCGCTCCGAGCAGTACTTC	CASSEIPGGRSRSEQYF